What follows describes a single T cell receptor beta chain. Its antigen remains unknown. This record belongs to a study of response to subunit inactivated influenza vaccine. Regarding the study as a whole: It was suggested by the authors that few new T cells are recruited by each seasonal influenza vaccination.

The CDR3 runs to 15 residues. Trimming pared 4 bases from V and 2 bases from J, leaving 14 bases between. The germline V gene has CDR1 SGHTA and CDR2 FQGNSA. In TCRdb, the RT-PCR reads were re-called with MiXCR into one record per CDR3 protein. The table has 710,000 or so distinct CDR3 sequences, more than 15% seen once; the top ten hold roughly 10%. The sequencing used PBMCs from blood, collected about 11 days after vaccination. This receptor was obtained from a man aged 45-65 years who received an inactivated influenza vaccine. The gene calls are TRBV7-2 and TRBJ2-5; D may be TRBD2 (5 bases). The CDR3 spells CASSSIRELQETQYF. In DNA form, the CDR3 reads TGTGCCAGCAGCTCGATCCGGGAATTACAAGAGACCCAGTACTTC.